This TCR beta chain derives from a study of blood T cells in healthy people across ages. Study context: Template-switching capture recovered about one barcoded beta molecule per two T cells.

There are 13 residues in the CDR3. Trimming took 6 bases from V and 11 from J, leaving 19 bases between them. Germline V gene data show CDR1 as MNHEY and CDR2 as SVGAGI. Using a J-beta primer mix together with a sample-barcoded 5' primer, a second PCR was run for roughly 7 to 12 cycles. In TCRdb, the 5' RACE reads were re-called with MiXCR into one record per CDR3 protein. The data show 920,000 or so distinct CDR3 sequences, less than 50% seen once. In its sample, this clonotype was seen a few times. Its antigen is unknown. Study observations and caveats: Researchers said unsorted PBMCs prevented a conclusive naive versus antigen-experienced comparison.

The source is a woman aged 55-70 years in good health. This chain uses TRBV6-5 with TRBJ2-5; perhaps D is TRBD1 or TRBD2 (5 bases each). Sequencing used blood. The DNA of the CDR3 is TGTGCCAGCAGCCGGGGCGCCCACCCAGAGCAGTACTTC. Amino acid sequence: CASSRGAHPEQYF.